The 28 T cell receptor beta chains given below trace back to one sample, sequenced in a study of post-analysis software for immune sequencing data. General observations from the study: Five TRBV segments (TRBV5-6, TRBV5-1 and TRBV20-1 among them) occurred more frequently in patients than in controls.

No antigen has been assigned to these receptors. Built from TCR beta cDNA, the libraries had unique molecular identifiers in them. MiXCR, applied by TCRdb to the PCR reads, yields one record per CDR3 protein. The sample has hundreds of thousands of distinct CDR3 sequences, around 40% seen once. Sequencing was carried out using blood. The receptors here all came from a girl aged 5-17 years with multiple sclerosis.

This clonotype was observed a handful of times. The rearrangement uses TRBV27 and TRBJ2-5; 7 nucleotides align to TRBD1. Unmatched junction bases numbered 12, after V lost 7 bases and J lost 4 bases. From germline, CDR1 is MNHEY and CDR2 SMNVEV (reference sequence). This CDR3 is built from 15 residues. The CDR3 DNA reads as TGTGCCAGCAACCACGCCGGGACAGAAGCAGAGACCCAGTACTTC. This gives the protein CASNHAGTEAETQYF.

The chain employs TRBV2 and TRBJ1-2; a possible D gene is TRBD1 (6 bases). This CDR3 is 14 amino acids long. Looked up from germline, CDR1 is SNHLY and CDR2 is FYNNEI. V lost 4 bases and J lost 8, with 17 bases in between. In DNA, the CDR3 is TGTGCCAGCAGTGGGGACACTTCGGTGGGAGGCTACACCTTC. Protein sequence: CASSGDTSVGGYTF.

CDR3 sequence reads: CASSLQGQMNTEAFF. The CDR3 nucleotides are TGTGCCAGCAGCCTACAGGGACAGATGAACACTGAAGCTTTCTTT. The genes are TRBV4-2 and TRBJ1-1, with 7 nucleotides matching TRBD1. This CDR3 region has 15 residues. V dropped 4 bases and J dropped 0; count of bases not matched to a gene: 5. The germline CDR1 and CDR2 sequences are LGHNA and YNFKEQ.

The V gene is TRBV6-1, the J gene TRBJ1-5, with 7 nucleotides matching TRBD1. J was trimmed by 5 bases and V by 7 bases; bases with no gene match: 20. Looked up from germline, CDR1 is MNHNS and CDR2 is SASEGT. CDR3 length equals 18 residues. The CDR3 loop is CASKKRDSGGGTHQPQHF. CDR3 DNA sequence: TGTGCCAGCAAGAAGAGGGACAGTGGAGGAGGGACCCATCAGCCCCAGCATTTT.

The chain carries TRBV20-1 and TRBJ2-4; D may match TRBD1 or TRBD2 (5 bases each). The J call may be in error: the DNA end matches TRBJ2-7 better. The CDR3 contains 14 residues. Per germline, CDR1 DFQATT and CDR2 SNEGSKA (reference sequence). The CDR3 protein is CSATRPGPNYEQYF. CDR3 sequence (DNA): TGCAGTGCTACGCGACCGGGACCTAACTACGAGCAGTACTTC.

The chain recombines TRBV5-1 with TRBJ2-5; possibly TRBD2 for D (5 bases). The V end lost 4 bases, the J end lost 4 bases, and 26 bases lay between the germline ends. The germline CDR1 and CDR2 sequences are SGHRS and YFSETQ. The CDR3 spans 18 residues. The CDR3 bases are TGCGCCAGCAGCCCCCTGGGCCCACGTCCCAGAGGGCGAGAGACCCAGTACTTC. It specifies CASSPLGPRPRGRETQYF.

The V and J genes are TRBV30 and TRBJ2-4, with 9 bases that match TRBD1. The J call may be in error: the DNA end matches TRBJ2-7 better. Germline V gene lookup returns CDR1 GTSNPN and CDR2 SVGIG (reference sequence). The CDR3 runs to 15 residues. Here the CDR3 reads CAWSVGTGYGYEQYF. CDR3 nucleotides: TGTGCCTGGAGTGTAGGGACAGGGTACGGCTACGAGCAGTACTTC.

The V and J genes are TRBV3-1 and TRBJ2-7, with 8 bases identical to TRBD2. Trimming at V came to 3 bases and at J to 1 base, leaving 8 bases not matched to a gene. Germline V lookup: CDR1 LGHDT, CDR2 YNNKEL (reference sequence). There are 16 residues in the CDR3. The CDR3 region has the DNA TGTGCCAGCAGCCACCGGGAGGGTGCCGAATCCTACGAGCAGTACTTC. Translated, it gives CASSHREGAESYEQYF.

This rearrangement joins TRBV4-1 to TRBJ2-7; D may be TRBD1 or TRBD2 (5 bases each). CDR3 length equals 14 residues. The ends were cut back, 1 base at V and 6 bases at J, with 13 bases in the middle. Germline assignment: CDR1 MGHRA and CDR2 YSYEKL. The CDR3 region is CASSQAGTALEQYF. The CDR3 DNA follows: TGCGCCAGCAGCCAAGCGGGGACGGCGCTCGAGCAGTACTTC.

V and J are TRBV4-1 and TRBJ2-3; TRBD2 matches 8 bases. V shed 0 bases, J shed 0 bases, and the junction held 8 bases outside the gene matches. The CDR3 length is 18 residues. CDR1 MGHRA and CDR2 YSYEKL come from the germline V gene. CDR3 bases: TGCGCCAGCAGCCAAGATCCTCTAGCGGGTGGGAGCACAGATACGCAGTATTTT. Its translation: CASSQDPLAGGSTDTQYF.

The genes are TRBV28 and TRBJ1-5; D might be TRBD1 (5 bases). The germline gives CDR1 MDHEN, CDR2 SYDVKM. V lost 4 bases and J 3 bases, leaving 13 bases between the germline ends. The CDR3 totals 15 residues. The CDR3 loop is CASSSLGTNNQPQHF. The CDR3 DNA is TGTGCCAGCAGTTCCCTCGGGACGAACAATCAGCCCCAGCATTTT.

The rearrangement links TRBV7-9 to TRBJ2-5; no firm D call. Per the germline V gene, CDR1 is SEHNR and CDR2 is FQNEAQ (reference sequence). V lost 2 bases, J lost 0 bases, and 10 bases lay in between. This CDR3 region has 15 residues. CDR3 coding DNA: TGTGCCAGCAGCTTAAGAAGAGAAAACCAAGAGACCCAGTACTTC. This sequence encodes CASSLRRENQETQYF.

This clonotype was observed a few times. The gene calls are TRBV29-1 and TRBJ1-1; possible D gene TRBD1, 6 bases. Trimming pared 7 bases from V and 0 bases from J, leaving 24 bases between. CDR3 length: 17 residues. Per the germline V gene, CDR1 is SQVTM and CDR2 is ANQGSEA. DNA for the CDR3: TGCAGCGCCATGGCTCCCGGGACAACTCCCATGAACACTGAAGCTTTCTTT. Residues: CSAMAPGTTPMNTEAFF.

The CDR3 protein is CASRKGRESEAFF. The DNA for the CDR3 is TGTGCCAGCAGGAAGGGACGGGAGTCGGAAGCTTTCTTT. V usage is TRBV7-3 and J usage is TRBJ1-1; TRBD1 is a possible D gene (5 bases). CDR3 length equals 13 residues. CDR1 is SGHTA, CDR2 FQGTGA, per germline. V was trimmed by 6 bases and J by 8 bases, leaving 16 bases between them.

This chain connects TRBV29-1 to TRBJ1-5; 7 positions match TRBD1. CDR1 and CDR2 (germline): SQVTM, ANQGSEA. CDR3 size: 13 residues. V gave up 6 bases and J gave up 3 bases; unmatched junction bases: 5. CDR3 residues: CSVAGQSNQPQHF. The DNA for the CDR3 is TGCAGCGTGGCGGGACAGTCCAATCAGCCCCAGCATTTT.

This clonotype was detected only a few times. CDR3 in DNA: TGCGCCAGCAGCCCCGGGACTAGCGGGTTTGATGAGCAGTTCTTC. Protein: CASSPGTSGFDEQFF. The V gene is TRBV4-3, the J gene TRBJ2-1; 12 positions match TRBD2. Unmatched junction bases numbered 6, after V lost 4 bases and J lost 8 bases. CDR3 length: 15 amino acids. Germline lookup yields CDR1 LGHNA and CDR2 YSLEER.

This sequence joins TRBV7-2 and TRBJ1-5; D is uncertain. Trimming removed 1 base from V and 2 bases from J, with 12 bases in between. Germline V gene lookup returns CDR1 SGHTA and CDR2 FQGNSA. The CDR3 totals 16 residues. The CDR3 sequence: CASSLVVGEGNQPQHF. CDR3 sequence (DNA): TGTGCCAGCAGCTTAGTGGTCGGGGAGGGCAATCAGCCCCAGCATTTT.

As for this clonotype: A clone one base away is much larger, so this may be a read error. The chain couples TRBV5-1 to TRBJ2-1, with 11 bases fitting TRBD2. Germline CDR1 and CDR2: SGHRS and YFSETQ. V was clipped by 1 base and J by 9 bases; unmatched bases: 3. This CDR3 comprises 14 residues. CDR3 sequence reads: CASSLLAGGAEQFF. CDR3 sequence (DNA): TGCGCCAGCAGCTTGCTAGCGGGAGGTGCTGAGCAGTTCTTC.

The rearrangement links TRBV28 to TRBJ2-3; D may be TRBD2 (6 bases). V lost 7 bases and J lost 2, with 10 bases in between. CDR1 MDHEN and CDR2 SYDVKM come from the germline V gene. The length of the CDR3 is 13 residues. The DNA of the CDR3 is TGTGCCAGCATGGAGGGGCACACAGATACGCAGTATTTT. Its translation: CASMEGHTDTQYF.

This chain uses TRBV29-1 with TRBJ2-1, with 9 nucleotides matching TRBD2. V lost 4 bases to trimming and J lost 8 bases; unmatched junction nucleotides: 6. The germline V gene encodes CDR1 SQVTM and CDR2 ANQGSEA. This CDR3 spans 13 amino acids. The CDR3 nucleotides are TGCAGCGTTGTTAGCGGGAGTAGGGATGAGCAGTTCTTC. It encodes CSVVSGSRDEQFF.

In this sample, this clonotype turned up a few times. The rearrangement joins TRBV29-1 to TRBJ2-7; 9 nucleotides align to TRBD2. Germline assignment: CDR1 SQVTM and CDR2 ANQGSEA. Losses at the gene ends were 2 bases for V and 4 bases for J; bases not matched to a gene: 0. This CDR3 has 12 amino acids. The CDR3: CSVETSGYEQYF. The CDR3 DNA is TGCAGCGTTGAAACTAGCGGGTACGAGCAGTACTTC.

The chain couples TRBV7-2 to TRBJ2-7, with 7 bases matching TRBD1. Germline assignment: CDR1 SGHTA and CDR2 FQGNSA. The ends lost 4 bases at V and 1 base at J; junction bases unmatched: 7. This CDR3 region has 15 residues. The CDR3, as DNA: TGTGCCAGCAGCTCCCCGGACAGGCATTCCTACGAGCAGTACTTC. It translates to CASSSPDRHSYEQYF.

There are a few counts of this clonotype. The chain has TRBV12-3 or TRBV12-4 and TRBJ2-7; D gene unclear. CDR3 size: 10 residues. The germline V and J ends were trimmed by 8 bases and 4 bases, with 6 bases remaining between them. The CDR3, as DNA: TGTGCCAGCGCGCGATACGAGCAGTACTTC. Translating it yields CASARYEQYF.

The rearrangement joins TRBV19 to TRBJ1-1, with D possibly matching TRBD1 (5 bases). V was trimmed by 10 bases and J by 0 bases, leaving 15 bases between them. Germline V gene lookup returns CDR1 LNHDA and CDR2 SQIVND (reference sequence). The CDR3 has 14 amino acids. The CDR3 protein is CATKTEPMNTEAFF. The CDR3 DNA reads TGTGCCACCAAGACAGAACCTATGAACACTGAAGCTTTCTTT.

Only one count was recorded for this clonotype. J is TRBJ2-1 and V is TRBV28; possibly TRBD2 for D (6 bases). The germline V gene encodes CDR1 MDHEN and CDR2 SYDVKM. The CDR3 contains 17 residues. The ends were cut back, 3 bases at V and 1 base at J, with 16 bases in the middle. CDR3 residues: CASSFGGTGRSYNEQFF. The CDR3 DNA sequence: TGTGCCAGCAGTTTTGGGGGGACCGGTAGATCCTACAATGAGCAGTTCTTC. The complete variable domain, with remaining parts taken from reference TRBV28 and TRBJ2-1, reads DVKVTQSSRYLVKRTGEKVFLECVQDMDHENMFWYRQDPGLGLRLIYFSYDVKMKEKGDIPEGYSVSREKKERFSLILESASTNQTSMYLCASSFGGTGRSYNEQFFGPGTRLTVL.

V and J are TRBV27 and TRBJ1-1; TRBD1 matches 11 bases. The CDR3 totals 14 residues. The germline CDR1 and CDR2 sequences are MNHEY and SMNVEV (reference sequence). V shed 7 bases, J shed 4 bases, and the junction held 5 bases outside the gene matches. The DNA for the CDR3 is TGTGCCAGCATCATGGGGACAGGGGGCACTGAAGCTTTCTTT. Amino acids: CASIMGTGGTEAFF.

A word on this clonotype: One end of the junction varies from germline; a read error may be responsible. This chain joins TRBV20-1 and TRBJ2-3; D is possibly TRBD2 (5 bases). The V gene's germline CDR1 is DFQATT and CDR2 SNEGSKA (reference sequence). The CDR3 is made up of 13 amino acids. Here the CDR3 reads CSAEATRPDTQDF. The CDR3 region has the DNA TGCAGTGCTGAGGCCACTAGGCCCGATACGCAGGATTTT.

V is TRBV29-1 and J is TRBJ2-7, with TRBD1 as a possible D gene (5 bases). The germline gives CDR1 SQVTM, CDR2 ANQGSEA. The CDR3 is made up of 13 amino acids. V was shortened by 3 bases and J by 2 bases, with 11 bases between the two germline ends. The CDR3 region has the DNA TGCAGCGTTGAGCAGGGTATTCCCTACGAGCAGTACTTC. This sequence encodes CSVEQGIPYEQYF.